This T cell receptor (beta chain) originates from a study of T cell responses to AZD1222 COVID-19 vaccine. Study information: Pooling was applied to second doses at about 4 or about 12 weeks.

Clones were read by immunoSEQ multiplex PCR, and TCRdb kept only the in-frame ones, dropping some. The sample carries more than 85,000 clones, around 73% recorded once. Turning to this clone: What it binds is not known.

Study findings and constraints: Spike-specific TCR breadth and depth went up after people got two AZD1222 doses. No day 14 peak samples; only post-peak repertoires were characterized. Dominant CD4 TCR responses targeted spike regions 160-218 and 743-854.

The CDR3 runs 15 residues. V gave up 8 bases and J gave up 2 bases, with 13 bases separating them. Germline-derived CDR1 and CDR2 are MNHEY and SVGAGI. The chain employs TRBV6-5 and TRBJ1-6, with D uncertain. The clonotype was recovered from an adult in good health. Material: peripheral blood, obtained on day 0 of AZD1222 vaccination. CDR3 sequence reads: CASSGGIPYNSPLHF. Here the CDR3 DNA reads TGTGCCAGCTCTGGTGGTATTCCCTATAATTCACCCCTCCACTTT.